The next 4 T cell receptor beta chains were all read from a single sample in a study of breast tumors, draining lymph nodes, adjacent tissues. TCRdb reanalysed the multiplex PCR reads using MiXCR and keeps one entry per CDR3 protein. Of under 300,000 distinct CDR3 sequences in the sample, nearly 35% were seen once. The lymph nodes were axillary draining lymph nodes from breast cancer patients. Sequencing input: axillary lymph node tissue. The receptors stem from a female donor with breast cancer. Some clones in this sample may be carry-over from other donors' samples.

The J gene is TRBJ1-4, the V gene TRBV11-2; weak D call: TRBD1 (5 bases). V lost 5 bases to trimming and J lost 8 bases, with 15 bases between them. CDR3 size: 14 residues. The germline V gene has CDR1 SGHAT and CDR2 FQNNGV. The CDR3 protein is CASSPCGGGEKLFF. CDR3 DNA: TGTGCCAGCAGCCCCTGCGGGGGGGGGGAAAAACTGTTTTTT. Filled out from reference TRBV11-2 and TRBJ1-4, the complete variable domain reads EAGVAQSPRYKIIEKRQSVAFWCNPISGHATLYWYQQILGQGPKLLIQFQNNGVVDDSQLPKDRFSAERLKGVDSTLKIQPAKLEDSAVYLCASSPCGGGEKLFFGSGTQLSVL.

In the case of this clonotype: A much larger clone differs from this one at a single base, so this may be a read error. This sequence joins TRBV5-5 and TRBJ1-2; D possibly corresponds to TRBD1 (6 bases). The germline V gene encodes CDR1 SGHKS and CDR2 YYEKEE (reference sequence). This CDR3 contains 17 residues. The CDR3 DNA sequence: TGTGCCAGCAGCTTCTCCGCAGGGGCCCAGAATAACTATTGCTACACCTTC. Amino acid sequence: CASSFSAGAQNNYCYTF.

The chain's CDR3 is CATKNGLAGGQETQYF. CDR3 in DNA: TGTGCCACCAAGAATGGGCTAGCGGGGGGGCAAGAGACCCAGTACTTC. The chain carries TRBV2 and TRBJ2-5; 12 bases match TRBD2. This CDR3 region has 16 residues. The V gene end was trimmed by 10 bases and the J gene end by 2 bases; junction bases not matched to a gene: 11. Germline V gives CDR1 SNHLY, CDR2 FYNNEI.

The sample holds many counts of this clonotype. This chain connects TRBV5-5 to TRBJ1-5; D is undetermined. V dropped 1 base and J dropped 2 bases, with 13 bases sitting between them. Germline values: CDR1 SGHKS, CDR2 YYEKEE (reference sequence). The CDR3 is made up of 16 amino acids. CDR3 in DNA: TGTGCCAGCAGCTTGTCGTTCCGAGGTGGCAATCAGCCCCAGCATTTT. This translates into CASSLSFRGGNQPQHF.